Presented here are 18 T cell receptor beta chains from one specimen sequenced in a study of PD-L1 blockade in urothelial cancer. Described time point: pretreatment peripheral blood. The protocol was immunoSEQ multiplex PCR, while the TCRdb copy is restricted to in-frame clones and leaves out a portion. The table lists 55,000 to 80,000 clones, about four fifths of them singletons. This specimen was PBMCs, taken around atezolizumab (anti-PD-L1) treatment. The source is a man in his 70s with urothelial cancer.

The genes are TRBV18 and TRBJ1-5; D possibly corresponds to TRBD1 (6 bases). Per the germline V gene, CDR1 is KGHSH and CDR2 is LQKENI. The V end was cut by 5 bases, the J end by 4 bases, with 9 bases between. CDR3 length: 13 amino acids. The CDR3 here is CASSTGQNQPQHF. The CDR3 DNA follows: TGTGCCAGCTCAACTGGACAGAATCAGCCCCAGCATTTT.

The chain carries TRBV6-1 and TRBJ2-1, with 7 bases matching TRBD2. Germline V gene data show CDR1 as MNHNS and CDR2 as SASEGT. This CDR3 comprises 13 residues. J gave up 7 bases and V 6 bases, and 6 bases lay outside the gene matches. CDR3 residues: CASRGTTVNEQFF. For the CDR3, the DNA is TGTGCCAGCAGGGGGACTACGGTGAATGAGCAGTTCTTC.

The V call is TRBV18, the J call TRBJ1-5; D is possibly TRBD1 (5 bases). Germline V gene sequence: CDR1 KGHSH, CDR2 LQKENI. V was cut by 4 bases and J by 0 bases, with 10 bases left in between. CDR3 length: 15 amino acids. CDR3 DNA: TGTGCCAGCTCACTAGGACACTCTAGCAATCAGCCCCAGCATTTT. Translated, it gives CASSLGHSSNQPQHF.

This sequence joins TRBV5-1 and TRBJ2-2; 7 bases fit TRBD1. The CDR3 contains 18 residues. The V segment lost 3 bases and the J segment 6 bases; nucleotides outside the gene matches: 17. Germline V gene data show CDR1 as SGHRS and CDR2 as YFSETQ. CDR3 bases: TGCGCCAGCAGCTCCTCCCATCAACGACAGGGCTCTGCCGGGGAGCTGTTTTTT. This sequence encodes CASSSSHQRQGSAGELFF. Supplemented by reference TRBV5-1 and TRBJ2-2, the full variable domain reads KAGVTQTPRYLIKTRGQQVTLSCSPISGHRSVSWYQQTPGQGLQFLFEYFSETQRNKGNFPGRFSGRQFSNSRSEMNVSTLELGDSALYLCASSSSHQRQGSAGELFFGEGSRLTVL.

V usage is TRBV29-1 and J usage is TRBJ2-1; TRBD1 agrees at 9 bases. V was pared by 6 bases and J by 8 bases, with 14 bases of the junction left unmatched. The CDR3 length is 15 residues. Germline assignment: CDR1 SQVTM and CDR2 ANQGSEA. The CDR3 loop reads CSVTGRDRVGHEQFF. The CDR3 bases are TGCAGCGTGACTGGCCGGGACAGGGTTGGTCATGAGCAGTTCTTC.

The V call is TRBV11-2, the J call TRBJ2-5; possibly TRBD1 for D (6 bases). From germline, CDR1 is SGHAT and CDR2 FQNNGV. V shed 5 bases and J shed 2 bases, with 9 bases lying between them. This CDR3 contains 13 residues. CDR3 residues: CASSPGQQETQYF. Written as DNA, the CDR3 is TGTGCCAGCAGCCCCGGACAGCAAGAGACCCAGTACTTC. The full variable domain, its missing parts supplied by reference TRBV11-2 and TRBJ2-5, is EAGVAQSPRYKIIEKRQSVAFWCNPISGHATLYWYQQILGQGPKLLIQFQNNGVVDDSQLPKDRFSAERLKGVDSTLKIQPAKLEDSAVYLCASSPGQQETQYFGPGTRLLVL.

The J gene is TRBJ2-1, the V gene TRBV4-1; a possible D gene is TRBD2 (6 bases). Germline assignment: CDR1 MGHRA and CDR2 YSYEKL. V gave up 0 bases and J gave up 10 bases, with 10 bases separating them. The CDR3 contains 13 residues. The CDR3 protein is CASSQDQEGEQFF. The CDR3 bases are TGCGCCAGCAGCCAAGATCAGGAGGGGGAGCAGTTCTTC.

V and J are TRBV29-1 and TRBJ2-5, with unresolved D. The CDR3 has 11 amino acids. Germline CDR1 SQVTM, CDR2 ANQGSEA. Trimming left V 4 bases short and J 4 bases short, with 7 bases between. CDR3 sequence reads: CSVGTGETQYF. DNA for the CDR3: TGCAGCGTTGGCACGGGAGAGACCCAGTACTTC.

The chain employs TRBV5-1 and TRBJ2-5, with 7 bases lining up with TRBD2. Trimming at V came to 0 bases and at J to 6 bases, leaving 2 bases not matched to a gene. The CDR3 length is 13 residues. The germline V gene has CDR1 SGHRS and CDR2 YFSETQ. The DNA of the CDR3 is TGCGCCAGCAGCTTGGCAGCGGGAAAGACCCAGTACTTC. Translated, it gives CASSLAAGKTQYF.

The chain is built from TRBV28 and TRBJ2-3, with D possibly being TRBD1 (5 bases). Per germline, CDR1 MDHEN and CDR2 SYDVKM. The CDR3 consists of 14 residues. Trimming removed 5 bases from V and 4 bases from J, with 13 bases in between. The CDR3 loop reads CASSTLTVADTQYF. CDR3 DNA: TGTGCCAGCAGTACGCTGACAGTCGCAGATACGCAGTATTTT.

This chain links TRBV4-1 with TRBJ2-3; TRBD2 matches 7 bases. This CDR3 spans 14 amino acids. Germline assignment: CDR1 MGHRA and CDR2 YSYEKL. J lost 5 bases, V lost 3 bases, and 5 bases had no gene match. This chain's CDR3 is CASSQSGRKDTQYF. The DNA of the CDR3 is TGCGCCAGCAGCCAGTCCGGGAGGAAAGATACGCAGTATTTT.

The CDR3 is CASSQWNNQRAEAFF. CDR3 nucleotide sequence: TGTGCCAGCAGTCAATGGAACAACCAGAGGGCTGAAGCTTTCTTT. V is TRBV6-6 and J is TRBJ1-1; no firm D call. Germline values: CDR1 MNHNY, CDR2 SVGAGI (reference sequence). V shed 5 bases and J shed 6 bases, with 19 bases lying between them. CDR3 length equals 15 residues.

The J gene is TRBJ1-5, the V gene TRBV10-3; D may be TRBD1 (5 bases). V gave up 8 bases and J gave up 7 bases, with 15 bases separating them. The CDR3 is 13 residues long. Germline V gives CDR1 ENHRY, CDR2 SYGVKD. In DNA form, the CDR3 reads TGTGCCATCGGTCTCCAGGGCCAGCAGCCCCAGCATTTT. Protein sequence: CAIGLQGQQPQHF.

The chain combines TRBV6-5 with TRBJ2-7, with 8 positions matching TRBD1. The CDR3 loop spans 16 amino acids. Per germline, CDR1 MNHEY and CDR2 SVGAGI. V was pared by 0 bases and J by 6 bases, with 10 bases of the junction left unmatched. CDR3 nucleotide sequence: TGTGCCAGCAGTTACTCGTTTGGGACAGGAGCTCTCGAGCAGTACTTC. Protein sequence: CASSYSFGTGALEQYF.

The genes are TRBV14 and TRBJ2-7, with TRBD2 matching over 13 bases. The CDR3 contains 16 residues. The ends lost 5 bases at V and 5 bases at J; junction bases unmatched: 9. The germline V gene has CDR1 SGHDN and CDR2 FVKESK. CDR3 coding DNA: TGTGCCAGCAGCGGGGGACTAGCGGGACGGGTCGACGAGCAGTACTTC. Its translation: CASSGGLAGRVDEQYF.

The V call is TRBV2, the J call TRBJ2-1; 7 nucleotides match TRBD2. The CDR3 sequence is 15 residues long. CDR1 SNHLY and CDR2 FYNNEI come from the germline V gene. Germline trimming cut 2 bases from V and 3 bases from J; bases unmatched to any gene: 4. The DNA of the CDR3 is TGTGCCAGCAGTGAATTAGCGGGCGGCTACAATGAGCAGTTCTTC. Translating gives CASSELAGGYNEQFF.

The CDR3: CASSQDLSTDTQYF. CDR3 nucleotides: TGTGCCAGCAGCCAAGATCTCAGCACAGATACGCAGTATTTT. The chain links TRBV14 to TRBJ2-3; D remains ambiguous. The CDR3 extends over 14 amino acids. Per the germline V gene, CDR1 is SGHDN and CDR2 is FVKESK. The V gene lost 0 bases and the J gene lost 0 bases, with 4 bases spanning the gap.

To note about this clone: Distinct nucleotide sequences in the sample also encode this CDR3. This chain connects TRBV7-9 to TRBJ2-3; no firm D call. V lost 2 bases and J lost 4, with 4 bases in between. The CDR3 is 12 residues long. The germline V gene encodes CDR1 SEHNR and CDR2 FQNEAQ (reference sequence). The CDR3: CASSLSADTQYF. The DNA for the CDR3 is TGTGCCAGCAGCTTATCTGCAGATACGCAGTATTTT.